What follows are 25 T cell receptor beta chains derived from one specimen sequenced in a study of blood T cell repertoires in COVID-19. Sequencing used immunoSEQ multiplex PCR; TCRdb keeps in-frame clones, though not all of them. In the table there are some 200,000 clones, nearly 85% of which are singletons. The source material was peripheral blood. The receptors stem from a woman aged 25-40 years with COVID-19, enrolled during active disease.

The chain recombines TRBV7-2 with TRBJ2-1; 7 bases line up with TRBD2. This CDR3 region has 16 residues. V shed 2 bases, J shed 8 bases, and the junction held 12 bases outside the gene matches. Per the germline V gene, CDR1 is SGHTA and CDR2 is FQGNSA. CDR3 loop: CASSLQGLGRSDEQFF. CDR3 DNA: TGTGCCAGCAGCTTACAAGGACTAGGGAGGAGCGATGAGCAGTTCTTC.

This chain connects TRBV11-2 to TRBJ2-2; D may be TRBD2 (5 bases). The V end was cut by 3 bases, the J end by 7 bases, with 9 bases between. The CDR3 spans 13 residues. Germline CDR1 is SGHAT and CDR2 is FQNNGV. This CDR3 reads CASSLNGVGELFF. The DNA for the CDR3 is TGTGCCAGCAGCTTGAACGGGGTCGGGGAGCTGTTTTTT.

This rearrangement joins TRBV15 to TRBJ1-1; 8 bases map to TRBD1. The V gene's germline CDR1 is LNHNV and CDR2 YYDKDF (reference sequence). This CDR3 is built from 15 residues. V was clipped by 3 bases and J by 4 bases; unmatched bases: 7. CDR3 protein: CATSRAGTGATEAFF. The CDR3 coding sequence is TGTGCCACCAGCAGGGCCGGGACAGGCGCCACTGAAGCTTTCTTT.

V and J are TRBV28 and TRBJ1-6, with 9 bases lining up with TRBD1. CDR1 and CDR2 (germline): MDHEN, SYDVKM. V lost 5 bases and J lost 10; bases outside the gene matches: 9. The CDR3 runs to 15 residues. CDR3 bases: TGTGCCAGCAGTCGAACGACAGGGACAGGGTCACCCCTCCACTTT. This sequence encodes CASSRTTGTGSPLHF. Variable domain in full (rest from reference TRBV28 and TRBJ1-6): DVKVTQSSRYLVKRTGEKVFLECVQDMDHENMFWYRQDPGLGLRLIYFSYDVKMKEKGDIPEGYSVSREKKERFSLILESASTNQTSMYLCASSRTTGTGSPLHFGNGTRLTVT.

J is TRBJ2-7 and V is TRBV18, with 10 bases identical to TRBD1. Germline trimming cut 3 bases from V and 5 bases from J; bases unmatched to any gene: 7. The V gene's germline CDR1 is KGHSH and CDR2 LQKENI. The CDR3 has 15 residues. The CDR3 sequence: CASSPDLTGGNEQYF. DNA for the CDR3: TGTGCCAGCTCACCCGATCTGACAGGGGGCAACGAGCAGTACTTC.

V and J are TRBV29-1 and TRBJ2-4; D possibly corresponds to TRBD2 (6 bases). The V end was cut by 4 bases, the J end by 2 bases, with 12 bases between. This CDR3 contains 14 residues. Germline values: CDR1 SQVTM, CDR2 ANQGSEA. The CDR3 loop is CSVVGGPTKNIQYF. DNA of the CDR3: TGCAGCGTTGTGGGGGGACCTACCAAAAACATTCAGTACTTC.

This clone was seen once. J is TRBJ1-2 and V is TRBV12-3 or TRBV12-4, with a possible D match to TRBD1 (6 bases). This CDR3 has 13 residues. V was cut by 1 base and J by 5 bases, with 8 bases left in between. CDR3 sequence (DNA): TGTGCCAGCAGTTTAGGACAGGCTTATGGCTACACCTTC. Translating it yields CASSLGQAYGYTF.

V is TRBV6-2 or TRBV6-3 and J is TRBJ2-7; 9 nucleotides align to TRBD2. The V gene end was trimmed by 2 bases and the J gene end by 2 bases; junction bases not matched to a gene: 10. Germline V lookup: CDR1 MNHEY, CDR2 SVGEGT. The CDR3 is 17 residues long. The CDR3 loop is CASSYPIGASGAYEQYF. The DNA of the CDR3 is TGTGCCAGCAGTTACCCGATCGGGGCTAGCGGGGCCTACGAGCAGTACTTC.

The genes are TRBV5-1 and TRBJ2-2, with 7 bases identical to TRBD1. The ends lost 4 bases at V and 5 bases at J; junction bases unmatched: 8. Germline V gene data show CDR1 as SGHRS and CDR2 as YFSETQ. This CDR3 spans 15 amino acids. In nucleotides, the CDR3 is TGCGCCAGCAGCGAGGGGGCTCTGGGAACCGGGGAGCTGTTTTTT. Its translation: CASSEGALGTGELFF.

The chain is built from TRBV25-1 and TRBJ1-3, with 10 nucleotides matching TRBD1. Germline V gives CDR1 MGHDK, CDR2 SYGVNS. This CDR3 has 17 residues. Trimming at V came to 0 bases and at J to 1 base, leaving 3 bases not matched to a gene. CDR3 in amino acids: CASSEYKGQGSGNTIYF. As DNA, the CDR3 is TGTGCCAGCAGTGAATATAAGGGACAGGGGTCTGGAAACACCATATATTTT.

The chain carries TRBV4-1 and TRBJ1-2; D is undetermined. The CDR3 extends over 16 amino acids. The V gene's germline CDR1 is MGHRA and CDR2 YSYEKL. Trimming cost V 1 base and J 1 base, with 13 bases left between them. CDR3 in amino acids: CASSQVIIEVNYGYTF. CDR3 nucleotide sequence: TGCGCCAGCAGCCAAGTTATCATCGAGGTTAACTATGGCTACACCTTC.

The chain couples TRBV5-1 to TRBJ2-5; D remains ambiguous. CDR3 length: 12 amino acids. Trimming shortened V by 1 base and J by 3 bases, and 4 bases separated the two germline ends. Germline CDR1 SGHRS, CDR2 YFSETQ. This chain's CDR3 is CASSLSEETQYF. The CDR3 DNA reads TGCGCCAGCAGCTTGTCCGAAGAGACCCAGTACTTC.

The chain recombines TRBV12-3 or TRBV12-4 with TRBJ2-5; D not certain. This CDR3 contains 13 residues. Trimming pared 4 bases from V and 1 base from J, leaving 7 bases between. The CDR3 DNA sequence: TGTGCCAGCAGTTCCAGCGTCCAAGAGACCCAGTACTTC. Its protein product is CASSSSVQETQYF.

The V gene is TRBV24-1, the J gene TRBJ2-1, with D possibly TRBD1 on 6 matching bases. Germline assignment: CDR1 KGHDR and CDR2 SFDVKD. The CDR3 has 12 residues. Trimming took 5 bases from V and 6 from J, leaving 7 bases between them. In DNA form, the CDR3 reads TGTGCCACCAGTGGAGGGGGCAATGAGCAGTTCTTC. Protein: CATSGGGNEQFF.

Note on this clone: One end of the junction does not line up with germline, which may come from a read error. The chain has TRBV6-8 and TRBJ1-2; 8 nucleotides match TRBD1. The CDR3 totals 13 residues. The germline gives CDR1 MNHGY, CDR2 SAAAGT. CDR3: CASSYPDLRTGPF. In DNA, the CDR3 is TGTGCCAGCAGTTACCCTGATTTGAGGACAGGGCCCTTC.

J is TRBJ1-5 and V is TRBV27, with 8 bases matching TRBD1. The CDR3 loop spans 13 amino acids. The trim removed 11 bases at V and 7 bases at J, leaving 10 bases unmatched. Germline CDR1 reads MNHEY; CDR2 reads SMNVEV (reference sequence). The chain's CDR3 is CASAGTGGQPQHF. In nucleotides, the CDR3 is TGTGCCTCCGCGGGTACAGGGGGGCAGCCCCAGCATTTT.

The gene calls are TRBV7-2 and TRBJ2-7; 7 nucleotides align to TRBD2. Losses at the gene ends were 6 bases for V and 7 bases for J; bases not matched to a gene: 18. The CDR3 covers 16 residues. The germline V gene has CDR1 SGHTA and CDR2 FQGNSA. The CDR3 nucleotides read TGTGCCAGCAGGCTTAATCCCCTAGCGGCCCTACGGGAGCAGTACTTC. It specifies CASRLNPLAALREQYF. Variable domain in full (rest from reference TRBV7-2 and TRBJ2-7): GAGVSQSPSNKVTEKGKDVELRCDPISGHTALYWYRQSLGQGLEFLIYFQGNSAPDKSGLPSDRFSAERTGGSVSTLTIQRTQQEDSAVYLCASRLNPLAALREQYFGPGTRLTVT.

In this sample, this clone turned up a few times. This chain links TRBV7-8 with TRBJ1-4; 7 nucleotides line up with TRBD1. Germline CDR1 and CDR2: SGHVS and FQNEAQ. Trimming at V came to 2 bases and at J to 8 bases, leaving 2 bases not matched to a gene. CDR3 length: 13 amino acids. The DNA of the CDR3 is TGTGCCAGCAGCTTATCGGACAGGGAAAAACTGTTTTTT. It specifies CASSLSDREKLFF.

The V gene is TRBV28, the J gene TRBJ1-5; tentative D call: TRBD1 (5 bases). The CDR3 is made up of 14 amino acids. V was shortened by 4 bases and J by 7 bases, with 14 bases between the two germline ends. Germline CDR1 reads MDHEN; CDR2 reads SYDVKM. The CDR3 spells CASSSGQGKQPQHF. CDR3 bases: TGTGCCAGCAGTTCCGGACAAGGTAAACAGCCCCAGCATTTT.

This clone has only a few counts. The chain joins TRBV29-1 to TRBJ2-3, with D perhaps matching TRBD1 (5 bases). The CDR3 sequence is 14 residues long. Germline CDR1 reads SQVTM; CDR2 reads ANQGSEA. V gave up 1 base and J gave up 2 bases, with 10 bases separating them. CDR3 DNA sequence: TGCAGCGTTGAAGGATCAGGGTTCACAGATACGCAGTATTTT. Translation gives CSVEGSGFTDTQYF.

The chain employs TRBV19 and TRBJ1-1, with D uncertain. V lost 7 bases and J lost 1, with 37 bases in between. This CDR3 region has 22 residues. CDR1 LNHDA and CDR2 SQIVND come from the germline V gene (reference sequence). The CDR3 nucleotides read TGTGCCAGTAATAACCCCGGGAGCGGGGAAGTGTCGGTATTTTCGGAGAACACTGAAGCTTTCTTT. Translated, it gives CASNNPGSGEVSVFSENTEAFF.

The chain carries TRBV6-1 and TRBJ2-1, with 10 bases identical to TRBD2. V shed 4 bases and J 1 base; nucleotides not matched to a gene: 4. The CDR3 has 16 amino acids. From germline, CDR1 is MNHNS and CDR2 SASEGT. The chain's CDR3 is CASSGSSGSSYNEQFF. CDR3 nucleotides: TGTGCCAGCAGTGGCTCTAGCGGGAGTTCCTACAATGAGCAGTTCTTC.

This chain connects TRBV11-2 to TRBJ2-1; tentative D call: TRBD2 (7 bases). The V end was cut by 1 base, the J end by 4 bases, with 17 bases between. The CDR3 runs to 17 residues. Germline CDR1 and CDR2: SGHAT and FQNNGV. CDR3 nucleotides: TGTGCCAGCAGCTTAGGAATCGGGGGGCATTCTTACAATGAGCAGTTCTTC. Its protein is CASSLGIGGHSYNEQFF.

This rearrangement joins TRBV15 to TRBJ1-1; perhaps TRBD1 as D (6 bases). Looked up from germline, CDR1 is LNHNV and CDR2 is YYDKDF (reference sequence). This CDR3 region has 14 residues. V was trimmed by 4 bases and J by 5 bases, leaving 14 bases between them. The CDR3 is CATSTQGIGTEAFF. As DNA, the CDR3 is TGTGCCACCAGCACCCAGGGGATAGGGACTGAAGCTTTCTTT.

The chain is built from TRBV30 and TRBJ2-6; D is unclear. The CDR3 has 17 residues. With 0 bases removed from V and 6 bases from J, the gap between germline ends came to 18 bases. CDR1 and CDR2 (germline): GTSNPN, SVGIG (reference sequence). CDR3: CAWSVKNAAVKANVLTF. The CDR3 DNA reads TGTGCCTGGAGTGTAAAAAACGCGGCGGTGAAGGCCAACGTCCTGACTTTC.